This TCR beta chain appears in the sequencing data of a study of CD8+ T cells in alopecia areata. Study background: Tofacitinib administration persisted for 6 to 18 months, succeeded by 6 months off drug. Study-level points and caveats: Among patients, TCR sharing was less clear than in mice, a difference possibly due in part to HLA diversity in the patient population. Especially in alopecia totalis/universalis, lesional scalp showed greater clonality than normal scalp did.

For this clone: Its cognate antigen is unknown.

The sequencing template was cDNA reverse transcribed from extracted RNA. TCRdb's copy holds only in-frame clones and misses some; the assay was immunoSEQ multiplex PCR. The sample lists more than 90,000 clones, about two fifths occurring once. Germline lookup yields CDR1 SGHRS and CDR2 YFSETQ. Between the trimmed V and J ends, which lost 4 bases and 0 bases, there was a span of 11 bases. CDR3 length: 16 amino acids. Both CD4+ and CD8+ T cells were separated by sorting PBMCs. The TCR sequence derives from a human donor with alopecia areata. Sequencing was performed on CD4+ T cells sorted from blood. The chain links TRBV5-1 to TRBJ2-6; D perhaps matches TRBD1 (5 bases). For the CDR3, the DNA is TGCGCCAGCAGCGACGGACATCTCTCTGGGGCCAACGTCCTGACTTTC. Amino acids: CASSDGHLSGANVLTF.